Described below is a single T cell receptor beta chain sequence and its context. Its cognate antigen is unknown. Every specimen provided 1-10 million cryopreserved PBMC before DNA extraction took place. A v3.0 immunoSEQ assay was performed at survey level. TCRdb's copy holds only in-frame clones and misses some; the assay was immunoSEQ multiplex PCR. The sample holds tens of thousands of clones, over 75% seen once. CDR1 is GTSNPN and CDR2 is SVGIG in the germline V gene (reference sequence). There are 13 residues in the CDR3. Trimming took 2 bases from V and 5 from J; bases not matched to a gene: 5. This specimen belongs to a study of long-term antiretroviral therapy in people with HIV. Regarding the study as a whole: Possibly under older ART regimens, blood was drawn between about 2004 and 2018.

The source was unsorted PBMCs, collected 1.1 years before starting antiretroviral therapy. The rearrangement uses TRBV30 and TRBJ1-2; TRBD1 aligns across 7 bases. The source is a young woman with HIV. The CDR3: CAWSPRGRYGYTF. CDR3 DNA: TGTGCCTGGAGTCCCAGGGGGAGGTATGGCTACACCTTC.